This TCR beta chain was identified in a study of T cell repertoires in cytomegalovirus infection. Study-wide background: It was the public TCR beta signatures that indicated both CMV infection and matching HLA type. Study observations and caveats: Across the ex vivo response, the dominant clonotypes were HLA-C-restricted CMV-specific TCR beta clonotypes.

TCRdb reprocessed the reads with MiXCR, giving one entry per CDR3 protein. The sample yields about 240,000 distinct CDR3 sequences, approximately 6.7% seen once. On this clonotype: Its antigen is as yet unknown. At one end the junction does not follow the germline gene, possibly because of a read error.

Germline V gene data show CDR1 as LNHDA and CDR2 as SQIVND (reference sequence). CDR3 size: 12 residues. V gene TRBV19 combines with J gene TRBJ1-1; no clear D gene. This sequence originates from a human donor in good health (CMV status not recorded). Some clones in this sample may be carry-over from other donors' samples. The sequenced sample was PBMCs. This CDR3 is CARSAYDGEAFF. CDR3 nucleotides: TGTGCCCGTAGTGCCTACGACGGTGAAGCTTTCTTT.